This record looks at one T cell receptor (beta chain) sequence and its context. The data stem from a study of OX40 agonist ivuxolimab in advanced cancers. Profiled with immunoSEQ multiplex PCR; TCRdb holds only in-frame clones, not every one. The data hold fewer than 12,000 clones, with around 74% observed a single time. Trimming cost V 0 bases and J 3 bases, with 12 bases left between them. The length of the CDR3 is 15 residues. CDR1 SGHTS and CDR2 YDEGEE come from the germline V gene. The gene calls are TRBV5-8 and TRBJ1-1, with a weak D call TRBD1 (5 bases). The sequencing here drew on CD4+ or CD8+ T cells sorted from blood, taken in a trial of the OX40 agonist ivuxolimab. The receptor was derived from an adult with an advanced solid tumor such as melanoma, head and neck, liver or kidney cancer. The DNA for the CDR3 is TGTGCCAGCAGCTTGGTCGCAGGGCTCCACACTGAAGCTTTCTTT. It is translated as CASSLVAGLHTEAFF.